The rows below give T cell receptor beta chains drawn from one sample of a study of OX40 agonist ivuxolimab in advanced cancers. TCRdb's copy holds only in-frame clones and misses some; the assay was immunoSEQ multiplex PCR. Of 60,000 to 75,000 clones in the sample, roughly 86% are singletons; the top ten hold about 5%. This specimen was CD4+ or CD8+ T cells sorted from blood, taken in a trial of the OX40 agonist ivuxolimab. These TCRs come from an adult with an advanced solid tumor such as melanoma, head and neck, liver or kidney cancer. Each CDR3 is given with its conserved first and last residue.

V	J	CDR3
TRBV2	TRBJ1-1	CASRLTHYDPTEAFF
TRBV5-1	TRBJ1-1	CASTRDDSHTEAFF
TRBV29-1	TRBJ2-7	CSVEDFSGGFYEQYF
TRBV28	TRBJ1-5	CASSRGANQPQHF
TRBV28	TRBJ2-7	CASSLSLDEQYF
TRBV28	TRBJ1-1	CASSWAGRKNTEAFF
TRBV5-4	TRBJ1-4	CASSWGSPGTNEKLFF
TRBV18	TRBJ2-3	CASSPPSRPGGTDTQYF
TRBV30	TRBJ2-7	CAWGPWQGGTYEQYF
TRBV19	TRBJ1-5	CASSMWVSNQPQHF
TRBV28	TRBJ2-2	CASSRPNTGELFF
TRBV6-1	TRBJ1-3	CASSEGSFSGNTIYF
TRBV5-1	TRBJ2-3	CASSLLLAGSTDTQYF
TRBV2	TRBJ1-5	CASSEWGAGNQPQHF
TRBV28	TRBJ1-1	CASSESGTGRTEAFF
TRBV5-1	TRBJ2-1	CASSFGQGGRYEQFF
TRBV6-5	TRBJ1-1	CASSYSSVAGNTEAFF
TRBV29-1	TRBJ1-5	CSVGQENQPQHF
TRBV5-1	TRBJ1-2	CASSAPGQDYGYTF
TRBV19	TRBJ2-1	CASSRDRGGGEQFF
TRBV7-2	TRBJ1-1	CASSFGQGALTEAFF
TRBV5-5	TRBJ1-3	CASSANTGTERNTIYF
TRBV6-5	TRBJ1-1	CASSLGDRNTEAFF
TRBV19	TRBJ1-2	CASSAGGRTGYTF